One and the same sample provided the 14 T cell receptor beta chains below, sequenced in a study of read filtering for tumor transcriptome and immune sequencing. Molecular barcoded adaptors covering alpha/delta and beta/gamma chains were used on around 370 ng RNA. Via MiXCR, TCRdb re-called the reads, giving one row per CDR3 protein. Of about 86,000 distinct CDR3 sequences listed, approximately 13% are singletons. Sequenced: a population of CD138-negative cells sorted from bone marrow. The origin of the receptors is a donor at least 40 years old with multiple myeloma.

This clonotype was observed many times. The chain is built from TRBV7-9 and TRBJ1-5; 7 nucleotides agree with TRBD1. The CDR3 sequence is 14 residues long. After removal of 5 bases from V and 7 bases from J, the junction contained 8 bases not matched to a gene. CDR1 SEHNR and CDR2 FQNEAQ come from the germline V gene (reference sequence). CDR3 region: CASSETGAGQPQHF. The CDR3, as DNA: TGTGCCAGCAGCGAAACAGGGGCTGGGCAGCCCCAGCATTTT.

Regarding this clonotype: This may stem from a read error, because a much larger clone lies one nucleotide away. The rearrangement uses TRBV12-5 and TRBJ2-1; tentative D call: TRBD2 (6 bases). The CDR3 consists of 12 residues. Germline V CDR1 and CDR2: LGHNT, FRNRAP. V was clipped by 5 bases and J by 12 bases, with 14 bases between them. CDR3 protein: CASGPGGYGQFF. For the CDR3, the DNA is TGTGCTAGTGGTCCTGGGGGGTATGGGCAGTTCTTC.

As regards this clonotype: This may come from a read error, since a much larger clone is one base off. J is TRBJ2-7 and V is TRBV20-1, with D maybe TRBD2 (6 bases). The CDR3 runs 13 residues. In germline, CDR1 is DFQATT, CDR2 SNEGSKA (reference sequence). V dropped 5 bases and J dropped 6 bases, with 17 bases sitting between them. The CDR3 loop is CSAPRDAGCEQYF. The CDR3 DNA is TGCAGTGCTCCGCGGGACGCTGGCTGCGAGCAGTACTTC.

This clonotype was recorded at least ten times. V gene TRBV12-3 or TRBV12-4 combines with J gene TRBJ2-7, with TRBD2 matching over 14 bases. The CDR3 sequence is 17 residues long. V trimming: 6 bases; J trimming: 3 bases; junction bases outside the gene matches: 10. The CDR3 DNA follows: TGTGCCAGCAGCCCTTCGACTAGCGGGAGGGGGAACTACGAGCAGTACTTC. Residues: CASSPSTSGRGNYEQYF.

The table lists this clonotype with many counts. This chain connects TRBV12-3 or TRBV12-4 to TRBJ2-5, with 7 positions matching TRBD1. J gave up 2 bases and V 7 bases, and 13 bases lay outside the gene matches. This CDR3 is built from 16 residues. CDR3 region: CASKETGQSPQETQYF. The CDR3 DNA reads as TGTGCCAGCAAAGAGACAGGGCAAAGCCCACAAGAGACCCAGTACTTC.

This clonotype was recorded a few times. This may stem from a read error, because a much larger clone lies one nucleotide away. V gene TRBV20-1 combines with J gene TRBJ2-1; D gene unclear. Germline CDR1 DFQATT, CDR2 SNEGSKA (reference sequence). The CDR3 sequence is 15 residues long. CDR3 region: CSASGPSHSYNGQFF. In nucleotides, the CDR3 is TGCAGTGCTAGTGGACCTTCCCACTCCTACAATGGGCAGTTCTTC.

This clonotype was observed many times. The chain carries TRBV5-1 and TRBJ2-3, with 11 bases lining up with TRBD1. The CDR3 sequence is 15 residues long. Trimming removed 4 bases from V and 5 bases from J; junction bases left unmatched: 6. The V gene's germline CDR1 is SGHRS and CDR2 YFSETQ. The CDR3 bases are TGCGCCAGCAGCCCGCTGGACAGGGGGCAAGATACGCAGTATTTT. Translated: CASSPLDRGQDTQYF. The full variable domain, rest sourced from reference TRBV5-1 and TRBJ2-3, is KAGVTQTPRYLIKTRGQQVTLSCSPISGHRSVSWYQQTPGQGLQFLFEYFSETQRNKGNFPGRFSGRQFSNSRSEMNVSTLELGDSALYLCASSPLDRGQDTQYFGPGTRLTVL.

This clonotype was detected a few times. A much larger clone is a single base away; this may be a read error. The chain links TRBV12-3 or TRBV12-4 to TRBJ2-1; D is perhaps TRBD1 or TRBD2 (5 bases each). CDR3 length: 15 amino acids. Trimming took off 3 bases at V and 2 bases at J, with 11 bases between the two ends. In nucleotides, the CDR3 is TGTGCCAGCAGTTTTTGGGACGGGGCCTACAATGAGCAGTTCTTC. Translation: CASSFWDGAYNEQFF.

Note on this clonotype: Given the absence of the conserved phenylalanine or tryptophan at the CDR3 end, a read error is likely. The limits of the CDR3 on the DNA are not certain, so only TCRdb's listed CDR3 is given. The chain has TRBV19 and TRBJ2-1; TRBD2, the D gene given by the table, was not confirmed from the DNA. 17 amino acids form the CDR3, both terminal residues included. In germline, CDR1 is LNHDA, CDR2 SQIVND (reference sequence). CDR3 amino acids: CASSIQTSGFGYNEQLC.

This clonotype was seen ten or more times. The chain links TRBV7-3 to TRBJ1-4, with D unresolved. V was cut by 3 bases and J by 8 bases, with 13 bases left in between. Germline assignment: CDR1 SGHTA and CDR2 FQGTGA. The CDR3 runs 14 residues. Here the CDR3 reads CASSFNLNGEKLFF. The CDR3 DNA reads TGTGCCAGCAGCTTCAACCTAAATGGCGAAAAACTGTTTTTT.

About this clonotype: One base away lies a much larger clone, so this may be a sequencing read error. This chain uses TRBV12-3 or TRBV12-4 with TRBJ2-3; 10 positions match TRBD2. The CDR3 length is 16 residues. The ends lost 8 bases at V and 4 bases at J; junction bases unmatched: 12. DNA for the CDR3: TGTGCCAGCGACCGAGGTCGGCTAGCGGGAGCAGATACGCAGTATTTT. Protein sequence: CASDRGRLAGADTQYF.

In its sample, this clonotype was seen once. V is TRBV6-1 and J is TRBJ2-1, with 7 bases aligning to TRBD1. The germline gives CDR1 MNHNS, CDR2 SASEGT. The CDR3 runs to 15 residues. Germline trimming cut 6 bases from V and 3 bases from J; bases unmatched to any gene: 8. CDR3 nucleotides: TGTGCCAGCAGACCCCGGGACAGTCACTACAATGAGCAGTTCTTC. Its protein is CASRPRDSHYNEQFF.

This clonotype was seen ten or more times. The chain employs TRBV18 and TRBJ2-7; D is perhaps TRBD1 (6 bases). Per germline, CDR1 KGHSH and CDR2 LQKENI. The CDR3 totals 12 residues. The V and J ends lost 5 bases and 5 bases respectively, with 10 bases between them. The CDR3 region is CASSGNRDEQYF. CDR3 coding DNA: TGTGCCAGCTCAGGCAACAGGGACGAGCAGTACTTC.

This clonotype came up many times. The chain is built from TRBV4-1 and TRBJ2-1; D call uncertain. Germline V CDR1 and CDR2: MGHRA, YSYEKL. The CDR3 contains 16 residues. V was pared by 0 bases and J by 0 bases, with 9 bases between. CDR3 nucleotides: TGCGCCAGCAGCCAAGACGGTCCGAGCTCCTACAATGAGCAGTTCTTC. Residues: CASSQDGPSSYNEQFF.